What follows are 30 T cell receptor beta chains derived from one specimen sequenced in a study of T cell responses to AZD1222 COVID-19 vaccine (dated by TCRdb to 2020 to 2023). Explained via the paper, the time point label denotes: about 28 days (+/-7) after the second vaccine dose. Preparation of the library involved the immunoSEQ multiplex PCR assay. TCRdb obtained this table from immuneACCESS and retained in-frame rearrangements with V and J assigned. These tables miss some clones; where compared with another copy, unresolved V genes account for less than half of the shortfall, and the remainder is unexplained. A total of some 150,000 clones appear in this sample, more than 90% of them only once. Approximately 3.6% of the sample is taken by the ten largest. The sample in question was peripheral blood, obtained 28 days after the second AZD1222 dose. The source of these receptors is an adult who received the AZD1222 COVID-19 vaccine.

This clone was found a few times. V is TRBV7-9 and J is TRBJ1-2; 12 bases agree with TRBD1. From germline, CDR1 is SEHNR and CDR2 FQNEAQ (reference sequence). V trimming: 5 bases; J trimming: 4 bases; junction bases outside the gene matches: 5. The CDR3 covers 15 residues. DNA of the CDR3: TGTGCCAGCAGCCCAGGGACAGGGGGCATCTATGGCTACACCTTC. Translation gives CASSPGTGGIYGYTF.

The chain joins TRBV5-4 to TRBJ1-1, with 9 bases aligning to TRBD1. Losses at the gene ends were 4 bases for V and 7 bases for J; bases not matched to a gene: 5. This CDR3 is built from 13 residues. The germline V gene has CDR1 SGHNT and CDR2 YYREEE (reference sequence). CDR3 nucleotides: TGTGCCAGCAGCACACAGGGGGCGTTTGAAGCTTTCTTT. It codes for CASSTQGAFEAFF.

CDR3 amino acids: CASSRGGNEKLFF. The CDR3 nucleotides read TGTGCCAGCAGCCGGGGGGGTAATGAAAAACTGTTTTTT. The chain recombines TRBV14 with TRBJ1-4; tentative D call: TRBD1 (5 bases). Germline CDR1 is SGHDN and CDR2 is FVKESK. The CDR3 is made up of 13 amino acids. Trimming cost V 4 bases and J 4 bases, with 7 bases left between them.

CDR3 sequence (DNA): TGCGCCAGCAGCTTGGTCAGAACTAACTATGGCTACACCTTC. Translation: CASSLVRTNYGYTF. The chain joins TRBV5-1 to TRBJ1-2; D is unresolved. The CDR3 has 14 residues. Looked up from germline, CDR1 is SGHRS and CDR2 is YFSETQ. The germline V and J ends were trimmed by 0 bases and 0 bases, with 6 bases remaining between them.

This CDR3 reads CASSEALRGSNQPQHF. The DNA for the CDR3 is TGTGCCAGCAGTGAAGCGCTCAGAGGAAGCAATCAGCCCCAGCATTTT. This rearrangement joins TRBV2 to TRBJ1-5, with D hard to call. V lost 0 bases, J lost 1 base, and 10 bases lay in between. The V gene's germline CDR1 is SNHLY and CDR2 FYNNEI. The CDR3 loop spans 16 amino acids.

This clone came up a few times. This rearrangement joins TRBV5-8 to TRBJ1-4; a possible D gene is TRBD1 (5 bases). Germline CDR1 is SGHTS and CDR2 is YDEGEE. Trimming stripped 4 bases from V and 8 bases from J, with 12 bases between. The CDR3 is 13 amino acids. The chain's CDR3 is CASSPAGHEKLFF. CDR3 sequence (DNA): TGTGCCAGCAGCCCAGCGGGGCACGAAAAACTGTTTTTT. The full variable domain, its missing parts supplied by reference TRBV5-8 and TRBJ1-4, is EAGVTQSPTHLIKTRGQQATLRCSPISGHTSVYWYQQALGLGLQFLLWYDEGEERNRGNFPPRFSGRQFPNYSSELNVNALELEDSALYLCASSPAGHEKLFFGSGTQLSVL.

The rearrangement links TRBV13 to TRBJ2-7, with TRBD2 matching 7 bases. From germline, CDR1 is PRHDT and CDR2 FYEKMQ (reference sequence). Germline trimming cut 5 bases from V and 1 base from J; bases unmatched to any gene: 5. There are 14 residues in the CDR3. The CDR3 sequence is CASSKLAFSYEQYF. The CDR3 DNA reads TGTGCCAGCAGCAAACTAGCGTTTTCCTACGAGCAGTACTTC.

The J gene is TRBJ1-6, the V gene TRBV6-5, with TRBD1 identical over 7 bases. V lost 0 bases and J lost 8; bases outside the gene matches: 4. The CDR3 covers 15 residues. Germline V CDR1 and CDR2: MNHEY, SVGAGI. The CDR3 loop reads CASSYSWDSDSPLHF. The CDR3, as DNA: TGTGCCAGCAGTTACTCTTGGGACAGCGATTCACCCCTCCACTTT.

The chain employs TRBV2 and TRBJ1-1; weak D call: TRBD1 (6 bases). Germline assignment: CDR1 SNHLY and CDR2 FYNNEI. The V end lost 7 bases, the J end lost 1 base, and 10 bases lay between the germline ends. The CDR3 covers 13 residues. CDR3 residues: CASTGGANTEAFF. The CDR3 region has the DNA TGTGCCAGCACGGGGGGGGCGAACACTGAAGCTTTCTTT.

The V and J genes are TRBV25-1 and TRBJ2-7; D possibly uses TRBD1 or TRBD2 (5 bases each). Germline loops: CDR1 MGHDK, CDR2 SYGVNS. Trimming took off 8 bases at V and 6 bases at J, with 11 bases between the two ends. CDR3 length: 11 amino acids. Here the CDR3 DNA reads TGTGCCAGCGTAGTCGGGGCCGAGCAGTACTTC. This sequence encodes CASVVGAEQYF.

This chain links TRBV12-3 or TRBV12-4 with TRBJ2-1; 8 nucleotides line up with TRBD1. This CDR3 has 12 residues. Losses at the gene ends were 7 bases for V and 9 bases for J; bases not matched to a gene: 5. This CDR3 reads CASNRQGFEQFF. CDR3 in DNA: TGTGCCAGCAACAGACAGGGGTTTGAGCAGTTCTTC.

The chain uses TRBV4-1 and TRBJ2-7, with 8 bases matching TRBD1. The germline gives CDR1 MGHRA, CDR2 YSYEKL. V lost 0 bases and J lost 4; bases outside the gene matches: 14. The CDR3 runs 18 residues. CDR3 in amino acids: CASSQDPAPAGGFYEQYF. The CDR3, as DNA: TGCGCCAGCAGCCAAGATCCGGCCCCGGCAGGGGGCTTTTACGAGCAGTACTTC.

This chain connects TRBV3-1 (or the pseudogene TRBV3-2) to TRBJ2-3; 8 nucleotides line up with TRBD2. The J segment lost 3 bases and the V segment lost 6 bases, leaving 5 bases of the junction unmatched. CDR3 length: 14 amino acids. Germline loops: CDR1 LGHDT, CDR2 YNNKEL (reference sequence). The CDR3 DNA follows: TGTGCCAGCAGGACTAGCGAGGTTACAGATACGCAGTATTTT. It codes for CASRTSEVTDTQYF.

This clone was observed a handful of times. This chain connects TRBV7-9 to TRBJ2-7, with 7 bases fitting TRBD1. The V gene's germline CDR1 is SEHNR and CDR2 FQNEAQ (reference sequence). This CDR3 has 14 residues. Unmatched junction bases numbered 7, after V lost 2 bases and J lost 6 bases. CDR3 protein: CASSLLDREAEQYF. The CDR3 DNA reads as TGTGCCAGCAGCTTACTTGACAGGGAAGCCGAGCAGTACTTC.

V and J are TRBV24-1 and TRBJ2-5; the D call may be TRBD1 or TRBD2 (7 bases each). With 4 bases removed from V and 7 bases from J, the gap between germline ends came to 15 bases. This CDR3 region has 14 residues. Germline values: CDR1 KGHDR, CDR2 SFDVKD. CDR3 in amino acids: CATSDTDREGTQYF. CDR3 coding DNA: TGTGCCACCAGTGACACAGACAGGGAGGGGACCCAGTACTTC.

This chain connects TRBV11-2 to TRBJ1-1, with 11 positions matching TRBD1. V gave up 0 bases and J gave up 1 base; unmatched junction bases: 4. The CDR3 is 17 amino acids. Germline assignment: CDR1 SGHAT and CDR2 FQNNGV. The DNA of the CDR3 is TGTGCCAGCAGCTTAGATGGACAGGGGGCGCCGAACACTGAAGCTTTCTTT. Its translation: CASSLDGQGAPNTEAFF.

V is TRBV5-1 and J is TRBJ2-3; D is unclear. V shed 1 base and J shed 1 base, with 13 bases lying between them. This CDR3 is 16 amino acids long. The germline V gene has CDR1 SGHRS and CDR2 YFSETQ. The CDR3: CASSLHWGIGTDTQYF. CDR3 nucleotide sequence: TGCGCCAGCAGCTTGCATTGGGGTATAGGCACAGATACGCAGTATTTT.

The chain combines TRBV6-5 with TRBJ2-5, with 7 positions matching TRBD1. Trimming removed 7 bases from V and 4 bases from J; junction bases left unmatched: 6. Germline CDR1 and CDR2: MNHEY and SVGAGI. The CDR3 totals 13 residues. CDR3 sequence: CASNPTGRETQYF. The DNA of the CDR3 is TGTGCCAGCAACCCGACAGGGAGAGAGACCCAGTACTTC.

V and J are TRBV7-2 and TRBJ2-1, with D unclear. The CDR3 runs 13 residues. The germline V gene encodes CDR1 SGHTA and CDR2 FQGNSA. Trimming stripped 2 bases from V and 5 bases from J, with 7 bases between. The DNA for the CDR3 is TGTGCCAGCAGCTTATACCCGAACAATGAGCAGTTCTTC. It codes for CASSLYPNNEQFF.

The rearrangement joins TRBV21-1 to TRBJ1-1. TRBV21-1 is a pseudogene locus. The CDR3 runs to 15 residues. This CDR3 is CASRRLGTVNTEAFF. The CDR3 region has the DNA TGTGCCAGCAGACGCTTAGGGACGGTGAACACTGAAGCTTTCTTT.

This chain uses TRBV6-2 or TRBV6-3 with TRBJ2-5, with 7 nucleotides matching TRBD1. The germline gives CDR1 MNHEY, CDR2 SVGEGT. V lost 2 bases and J lost 0; bases outside the gene matches: 6. The CDR3 runs 16 residues. The CDR3 spells CASSYRDSWYQETQYF. The DNA of the CDR3 is TGTGCCAGCAGTTACCGGGACAGTTGGTACCAAGAGACCCAGTACTTC.

The chain recombines TRBV5-1 with TRBJ2-7; a possible D gene is TRBD1 (6 bases). The V gene's germline CDR1 is SGHRS and CDR2 YFSETQ. The CDR3 extends over 16 amino acids. Trimming pared 4 bases from V and 0 bases from J, leaving 17 bases between. The CDR3 DNA reads TGCGCCAGCAGCCCCTCGGCCCCGGACAGCTCCTACGAGCAGTACTTC. Protein sequence: CASSPSAPDSSYEQYF.

DNA of the CDR3: TGCAGTGCTAGTGGACAGGGTCCGGAGACCCAGTACTTC. Translation gives CSASGQGPETQYF. The rearrangement joins TRBV20-1 to TRBJ2-5; 8 bases match TRBD1. V trimming: 3 bases; J trimming: 5 bases; junction bases outside the gene matches: 5. The V gene's germline CDR1 is DFQATT and CDR2 SNEGSKA (reference sequence). This CDR3 region has 13 residues.

This chain links TRBV29-1 with TRBJ2-3; maybe TRBD2 (7 bases). Between the trimmed V and J ends, which lost 6 bases and 4 bases, there was a span of 20 bases. The germline CDR1 and CDR2 sequences are SQVTM and ANQGSEA. The CDR3 is 15 residues long. The CDR3 protein is CSVGGNRGFSDTQYF. The CDR3 DNA reads TGCAGCGTCGGGGGGAATAGGGGGTTTTCAGATACGCAGTATTTT.

The rearrangement uses TRBV19 and TRBJ2-5; D could derive from TRBD1 or TRBD2 (5 bases each). The germline CDR1 and CDR2 sequences are LNHDA and SQIVND (reference sequence). V shed 0 bases and J shed 4 bases, with 9 bases lying between them. The CDR3 is 14 amino acids. The CDR3 protein is CASSIDRGPETQYF. CDR3 bases: TGTGCCAGTAGTATAGATAGGGGACCAGAGACCCAGTACTTC.

The gene calls are TRBV28 and TRBJ2-7; 9 bases map to TRBD1. CDR1 and CDR2 from the germline V gene are MDHEN and SYDVKM. This CDR3 spans 15 amino acids. V trimming: 5 bases; J trimming: 1 base; junction bases outside the gene matches: 6. For the CDR3, the DNA is TGTGCCAGCAGTCCGACAGGGGGGGGTTCCTACGAGCAGTACTTC. This codes for CASSPTGGGSYEQYF.

The rearrangement links TRBV24-1 to TRBJ2-1; 10 bases map to TRBD2. The trim removed 4 bases at V and 4 bases at J, leaving 15 bases unmatched. Germline CDR1 and CDR2: KGHDR and SFDVKD. This CDR3 is built from 19 residues. CDR3 sequence (DNA): TGTGCCACCAGTGACCCGGGACAAGGTGGACTAGCGGAGTACAATGAGCAGTTCTTC. The encoded protein is CATSDPGQGGLAEYNEQFF.

The sample holds a few counts of this clone. The CDR3 coding sequence is TGCAGTGCTAGAGTTTCAGATACGCAGTATTTT. Translation: CSARVSDTQYF. This chain joins TRBV20-1 and TRBJ2-3, with no clear D. The CDR3 length is 11 residues. Germline assignment: CDR1 DFQATT and CDR2 SNEGSKA (reference sequence). V lost 1 base and J 4 bases, leaving 3 bases between the germline ends.

The V gene is TRBV7-2, the J gene TRBJ1-2; no definite D call. The CDR3 has 13 residues. Per germline, CDR1 SGHTA and CDR2 FQGNSA. V dropped 0 bases and J dropped 4 bases, with 6 bases sitting between them. CDR3 coding DNA: TGTGCCAGCAGCTTAGCCGGGTTCTATGGCTACACCTTC. Translated: CASSLAGFYGYTF. The variable domain in full, completed from reference TRBV7-2 and TRBJ1-2, reads GAGVSQSPSNKVTEKGKDVELRCDPISGHTALYWYRQSLGQGLEFLIYFQGNSAPDKSGLPSDRFSAERTGGSVSTLTIQRTQQEDSAVYLCASSLAGFYGYTFGSGTRLTVV.

The chain couples TRBV19 to TRBJ1-4, with TRBD1 matching 11 bases. The V gene's germline CDR1 is LNHDA and CDR2 SQIVND (reference sequence). This CDR3 has 17 amino acids. J lost 2 bases, V lost 4 bases, and 6 bases had no gene match. The CDR3 nucleotides read TGTGCCAGTAGTACTCCGGGACAGGGGGGCACTAATGAAAAACTGTTTTTT. The encoded protein is CASSTPGQGGTNEKLFF. The full variable domain, in which reference TRBV19 and TRBJ1-4 provide the parts outside the CDR3, is DGGITQSPKYLFRKEGQNVTLSCEQNLNHDAMYWYRQDPGQGLRLIYYSQIVNDFQKGDIAEGYSVSREKKESFPLTVTSAQKNPTAFYLCASSTPGQGGTNEKLFFGSGTQLSVL.